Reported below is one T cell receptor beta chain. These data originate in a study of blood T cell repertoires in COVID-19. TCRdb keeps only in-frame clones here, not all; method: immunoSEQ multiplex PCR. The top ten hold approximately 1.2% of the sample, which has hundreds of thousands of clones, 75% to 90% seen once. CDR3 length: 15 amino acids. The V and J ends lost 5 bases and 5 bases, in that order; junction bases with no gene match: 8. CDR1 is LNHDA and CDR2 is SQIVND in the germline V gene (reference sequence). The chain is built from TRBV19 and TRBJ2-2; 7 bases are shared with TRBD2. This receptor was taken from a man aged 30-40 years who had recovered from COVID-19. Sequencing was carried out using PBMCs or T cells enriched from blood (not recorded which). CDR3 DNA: TGTGCCAGTAGTTTCCGGGAGGTAGAGACCGGGGAGCTGTTTTTT. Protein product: CASSFREVETGELFF.